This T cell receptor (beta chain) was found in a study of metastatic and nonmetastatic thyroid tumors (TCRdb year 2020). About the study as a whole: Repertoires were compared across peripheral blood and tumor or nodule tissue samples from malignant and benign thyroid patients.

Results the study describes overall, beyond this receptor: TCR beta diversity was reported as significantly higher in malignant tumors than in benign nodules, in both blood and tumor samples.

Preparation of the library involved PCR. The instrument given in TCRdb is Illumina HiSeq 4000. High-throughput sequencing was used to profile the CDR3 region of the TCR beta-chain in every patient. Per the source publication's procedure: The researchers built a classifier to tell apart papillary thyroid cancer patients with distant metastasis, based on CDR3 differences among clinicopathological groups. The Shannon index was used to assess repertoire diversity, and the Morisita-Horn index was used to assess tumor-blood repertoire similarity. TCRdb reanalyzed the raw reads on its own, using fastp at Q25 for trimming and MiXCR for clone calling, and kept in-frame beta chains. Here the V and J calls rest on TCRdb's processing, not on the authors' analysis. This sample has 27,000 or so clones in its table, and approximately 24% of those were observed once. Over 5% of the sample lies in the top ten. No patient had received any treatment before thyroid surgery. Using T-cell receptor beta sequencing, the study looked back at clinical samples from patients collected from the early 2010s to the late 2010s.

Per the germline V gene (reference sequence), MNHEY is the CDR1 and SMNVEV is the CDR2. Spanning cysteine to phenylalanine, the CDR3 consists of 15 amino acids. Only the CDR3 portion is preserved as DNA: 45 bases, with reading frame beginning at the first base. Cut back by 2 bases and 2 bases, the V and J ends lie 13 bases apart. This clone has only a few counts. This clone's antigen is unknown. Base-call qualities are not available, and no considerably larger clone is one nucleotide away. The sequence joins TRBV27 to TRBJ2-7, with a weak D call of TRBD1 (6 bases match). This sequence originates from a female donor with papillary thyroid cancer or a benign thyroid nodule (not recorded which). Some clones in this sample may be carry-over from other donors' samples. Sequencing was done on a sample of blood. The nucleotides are TGTGCCAGCAGTTTAGGGCAGGGGAAGGCCTACGAGCAGTACTTC. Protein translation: CASSLGQGKAYEQYF.